This T cell receptor beta chain originates from a study of control samples from healthy donors and cancer patients. This table comes from immunoSEQ multiplex PCR, and its TCRdb copy is limited to in-frame clones, with some not included. The sample shows over 150,000 clones, under 96% of them seen only once. This sequence originates from a woman aged 25-40 years in good health. Sequencing was carried out using blood.

The chain's CDR3 is CSASRAGGRNTGELFF. The CDR3 nucleotides are TGCAGTGCTAGTAGGGCGGGAGGCCGAAACACCGGGGAGCTGTTTTTT. This chain links TRBV20-1 with TRBJ2-2; 8 bases are a match to TRBD2. This CDR3 contains 16 residues. V was clipped by 3 bases and J by 2 bases; unmatched bases: 8. Germline values: CDR1 DFQATT, CDR2 SNEGSKA (reference sequence).